This entry is about one T cell receptor beta chain. The antigen is unknown. Germline V gene sequence: CDR1 SGHRS, CDR2 YFSETQ. V dropped 4 bases and J dropped 5 bases, with 13 bases sitting between them. This CDR3 has 14 amino acids. Alpha and beta constant-region primers primed reverse transcription of about 470 ng RNA. Separate chain-specific third strand synthesis with multiplexing indices produced the alpha and beta libraries. TCRdb analysed the 5' RACE reads with MiXCR anew, one entry per CDR3 protein. Of about 13,000 distinct CDR3 sequences in the sample, about 9.8% are singletons; the top ten hold about 6.4%. The data were taken from a study of HIV-infected patients and healthy controls. Study-wide results and limits: HIV+ repertoires were severely depleted of MAIT alpha-chain CDR3s, unlike healthy controls. Compared with healthy controls, HIV-infected patients showed less CDR3 sharing between individuals.

The repertoire came from unfractionated whole blood and reflected all unsorted peripheral T cells. Sequenced: blood. The gene calls are TRBV5-1 and TRBJ1-5, with D perhaps TRBD1 (6 bases). The sequence derives from an adult in good health. CDR3: CASSVTGSDQPQHF. Written as DNA, the CDR3 is TGCGCCAGCAGCGTAACAGGGTCGGATCAGCCCCAGCATTTT.